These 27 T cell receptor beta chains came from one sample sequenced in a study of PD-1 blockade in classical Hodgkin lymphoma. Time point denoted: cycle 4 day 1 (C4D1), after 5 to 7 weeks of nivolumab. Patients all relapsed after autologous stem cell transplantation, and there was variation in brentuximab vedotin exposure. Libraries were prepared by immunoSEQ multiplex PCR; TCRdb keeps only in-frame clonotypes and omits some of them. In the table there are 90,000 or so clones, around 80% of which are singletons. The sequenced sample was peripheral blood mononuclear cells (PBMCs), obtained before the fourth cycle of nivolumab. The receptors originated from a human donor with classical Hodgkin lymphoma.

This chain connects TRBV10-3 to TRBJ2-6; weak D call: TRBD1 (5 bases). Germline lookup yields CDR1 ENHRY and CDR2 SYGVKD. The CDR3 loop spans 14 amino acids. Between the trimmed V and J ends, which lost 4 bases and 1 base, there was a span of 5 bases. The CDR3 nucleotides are TGTGCCATCAGTGGACAGTCTGGGGCCAACGTCCTGACTTTC. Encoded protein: CAISGQSGANVLTF.

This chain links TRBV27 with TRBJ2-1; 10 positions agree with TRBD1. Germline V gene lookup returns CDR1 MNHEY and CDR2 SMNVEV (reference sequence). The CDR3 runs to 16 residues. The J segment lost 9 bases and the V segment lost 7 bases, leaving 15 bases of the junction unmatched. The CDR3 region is CASNHYRTGGLVEQFF. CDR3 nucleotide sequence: TGTGCCAGCAATCATTACAGGACAGGGGGTTTGGTTGAGCAGTTCTTC.

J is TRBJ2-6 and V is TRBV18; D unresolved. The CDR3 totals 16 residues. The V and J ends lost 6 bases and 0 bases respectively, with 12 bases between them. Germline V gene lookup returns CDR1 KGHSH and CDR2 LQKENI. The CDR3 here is CASSPDLFSGANVLTF. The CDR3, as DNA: TGTGCCAGCTCGCCCGACTTATTCTCTGGGGCCAACGTCCTGACTTTC.

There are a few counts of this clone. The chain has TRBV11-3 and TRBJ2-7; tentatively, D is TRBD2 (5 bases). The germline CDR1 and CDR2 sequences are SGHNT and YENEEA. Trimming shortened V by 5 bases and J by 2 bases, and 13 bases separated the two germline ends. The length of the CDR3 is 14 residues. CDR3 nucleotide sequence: TGTGCCAGCAGCCCGGACTCCGATCCCTACGAGCAGTACTTC. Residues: CASSPDSDPYEQYF. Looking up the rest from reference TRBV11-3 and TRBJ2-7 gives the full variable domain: EAGVVQSPRYKIIEKKQPVAFWCNPISGHNTLYWYLQNLGQGPELLIRYENEEAVDDSQLPKDRFSAERLKGVDSTLKIQPAELGDSAVYLCASSPDSDPYEQYFGPGTRLTVT.

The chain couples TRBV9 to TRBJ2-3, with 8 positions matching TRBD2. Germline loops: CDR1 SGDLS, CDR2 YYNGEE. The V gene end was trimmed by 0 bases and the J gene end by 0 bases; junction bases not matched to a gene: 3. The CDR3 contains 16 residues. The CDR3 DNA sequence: TGTGCCAGCAGCGTAGGTTCTAGCGGGAGCACAGATACGCAGTATTTT. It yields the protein CASSVGSSGSTDTQYF.

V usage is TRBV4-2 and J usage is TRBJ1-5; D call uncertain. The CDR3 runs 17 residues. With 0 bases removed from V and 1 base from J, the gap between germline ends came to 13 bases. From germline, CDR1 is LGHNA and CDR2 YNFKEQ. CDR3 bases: TGTGCCAGCAGCCAAGAGGGAGGATCGGGGAGCAATCAGCCCCAGCATTTT. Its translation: CASSQEGGSGSNQPQHF.

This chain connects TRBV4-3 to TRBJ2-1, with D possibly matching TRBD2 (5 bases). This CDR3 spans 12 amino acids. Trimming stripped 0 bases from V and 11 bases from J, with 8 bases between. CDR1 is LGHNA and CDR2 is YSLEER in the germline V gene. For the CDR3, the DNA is TGCGCCAGCAGCCAAGAACTAGGAAAGCAGTTCTTC. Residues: CASSQELGKQFF.

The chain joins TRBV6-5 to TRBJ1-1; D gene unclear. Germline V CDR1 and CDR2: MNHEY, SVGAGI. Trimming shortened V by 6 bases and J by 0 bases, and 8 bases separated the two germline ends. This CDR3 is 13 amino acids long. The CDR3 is CASRVKLNTEAFF. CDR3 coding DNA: TGTGCCAGCAGGGTCAAGCTGAACACTGAAGCTTTCTTT.

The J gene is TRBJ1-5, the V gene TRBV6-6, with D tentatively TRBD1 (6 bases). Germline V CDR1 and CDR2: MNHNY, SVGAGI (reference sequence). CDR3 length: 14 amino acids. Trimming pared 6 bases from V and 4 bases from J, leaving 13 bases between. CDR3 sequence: CASSLRGLNQPQHF. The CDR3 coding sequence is TGTGCCAGCAGCCTCAGGGGCCTTAATCAGCCCCAGCATTTT.

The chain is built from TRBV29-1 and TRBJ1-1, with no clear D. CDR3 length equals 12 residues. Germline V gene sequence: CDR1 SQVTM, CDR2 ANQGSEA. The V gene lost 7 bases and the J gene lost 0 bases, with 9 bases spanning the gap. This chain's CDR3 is CSAHGMNTEAFF. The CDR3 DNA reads TGCAGCGCCCACGGGATGAACACTGAAGCTTTCTTT.

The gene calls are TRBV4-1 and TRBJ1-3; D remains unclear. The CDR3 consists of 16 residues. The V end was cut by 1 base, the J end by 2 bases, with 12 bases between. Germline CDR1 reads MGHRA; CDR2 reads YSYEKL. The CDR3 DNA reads TGCGCCAGCAGCCAAGGCTCAGGCTGGGCTGGAAACACCATATATTTT. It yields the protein CASSQGSGWAGNTIYF.

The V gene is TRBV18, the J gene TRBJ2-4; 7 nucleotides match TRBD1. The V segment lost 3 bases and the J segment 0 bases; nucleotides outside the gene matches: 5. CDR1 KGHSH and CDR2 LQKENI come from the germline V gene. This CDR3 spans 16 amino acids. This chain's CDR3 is CASSPTNRGAKNIQYF. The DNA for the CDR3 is TGTGCCAGCTCACCTACAAACAGGGGAGCCAAAAACATTCAGTACTTC.

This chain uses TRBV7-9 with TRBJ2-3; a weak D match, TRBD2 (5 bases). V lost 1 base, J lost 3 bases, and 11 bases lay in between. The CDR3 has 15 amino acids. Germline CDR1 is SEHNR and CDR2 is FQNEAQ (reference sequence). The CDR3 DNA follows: TGTGCCAGCAGCTTAGGTGGAGCGGTGACAGATACGCAGTATTTT. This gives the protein CASSLGGAVTDTQYF.

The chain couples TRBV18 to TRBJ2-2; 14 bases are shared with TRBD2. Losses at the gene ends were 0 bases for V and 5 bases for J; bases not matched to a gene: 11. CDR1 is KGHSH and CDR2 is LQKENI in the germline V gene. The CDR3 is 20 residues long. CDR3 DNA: TGTGCCAGCTCACCACCGGTGGGACAGGGGACTAGCGGGAGAACCGGGGAGCTGTTTTTT. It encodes CASSPPVGQGTSGRTGELFF.

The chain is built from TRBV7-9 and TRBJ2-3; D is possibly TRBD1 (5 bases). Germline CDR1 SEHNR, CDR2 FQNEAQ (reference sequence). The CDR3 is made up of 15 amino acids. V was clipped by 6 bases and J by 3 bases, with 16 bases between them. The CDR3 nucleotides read TGTGCCAGCAGGCCAACTTTCCAGGGAACAGATACGCAGTATTTT. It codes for CASRPTFQGTDTQYF.

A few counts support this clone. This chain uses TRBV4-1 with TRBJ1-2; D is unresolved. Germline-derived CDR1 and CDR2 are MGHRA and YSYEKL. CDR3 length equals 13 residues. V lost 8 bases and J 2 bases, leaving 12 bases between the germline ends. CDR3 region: CASSGVLNYGYTF. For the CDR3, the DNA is TGCGCCAGCTCCGGGGTTCTAAACTATGGCTACACCTTC.

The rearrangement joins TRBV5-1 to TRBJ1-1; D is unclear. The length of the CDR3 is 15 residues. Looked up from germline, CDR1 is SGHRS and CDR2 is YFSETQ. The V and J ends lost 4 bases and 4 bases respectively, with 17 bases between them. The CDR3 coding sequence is TGCGCCAGCAGCCCTGACCCGAGCCGGGGCACTGAAGCTTTCTTT. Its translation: CASSPDPSRGTEAFF. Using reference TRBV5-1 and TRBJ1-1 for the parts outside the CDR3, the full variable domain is KAGVTQTPRYLIKTRGQQVTLSCSPISGHRSVSWYQQTPGQGLQFLFEYFSETQRNKGNFPGRFSGRQFSNSRSEMNVSTLELGDSALYLCASSPDPSRGTEAFFGQGTRLTVV.

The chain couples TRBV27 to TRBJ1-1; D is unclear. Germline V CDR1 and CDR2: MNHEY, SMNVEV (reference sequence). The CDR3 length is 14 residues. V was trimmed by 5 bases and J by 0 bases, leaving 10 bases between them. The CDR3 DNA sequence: TGTGCCAGCAGTCCTAGAGTCATGAACACTGAAGCTTTCTTT. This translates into CASSPRVMNTEAFF.

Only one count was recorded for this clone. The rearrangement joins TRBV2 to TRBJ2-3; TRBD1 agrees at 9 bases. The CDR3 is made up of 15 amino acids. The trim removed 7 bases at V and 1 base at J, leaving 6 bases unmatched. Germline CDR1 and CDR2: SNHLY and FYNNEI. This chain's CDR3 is CASKDRGRGTDTQYF. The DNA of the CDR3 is TGTGCCAGCAAGGACAGGGGTCGTGGCACAGATACGCAGTATTTT.

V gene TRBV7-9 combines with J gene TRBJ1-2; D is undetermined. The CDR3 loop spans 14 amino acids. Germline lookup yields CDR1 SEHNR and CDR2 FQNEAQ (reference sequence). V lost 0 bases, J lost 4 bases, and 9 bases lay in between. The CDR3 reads CASSLALMRYGYTF. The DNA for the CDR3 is TGTGCCAGCAGCTTAGCGTTAATGCGCTATGGCTACACCTTC.

CDR3 in amino acids: CAISESAYSNQPQHF. The CDR3, as DNA: TGTGCCATCAGTGAATCAGCGTATAGCAATCAGCCCCAGCATTTT. The rearrangement joins TRBV10-3 to TRBJ1-5, with no clear D. Deletions cut 3 bases from V and 0 bases from J, with 9 bases between. Germline CDR1 reads ENHRY; CDR2 reads SYGVKD. The CDR3 runs 15 residues.

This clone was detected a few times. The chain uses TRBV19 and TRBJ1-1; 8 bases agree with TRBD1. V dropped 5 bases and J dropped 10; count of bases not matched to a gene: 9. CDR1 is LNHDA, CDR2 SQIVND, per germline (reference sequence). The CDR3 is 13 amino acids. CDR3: CASSWQGAVVAFF. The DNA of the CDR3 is TGTGCCAGTAGTTGGCAGGGGGCTGTCGTAGCTTTCTTT.

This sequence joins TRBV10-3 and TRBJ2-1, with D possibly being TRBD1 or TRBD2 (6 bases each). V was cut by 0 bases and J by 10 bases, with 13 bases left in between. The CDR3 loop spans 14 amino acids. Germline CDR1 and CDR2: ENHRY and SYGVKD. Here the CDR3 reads CAISESGGHSEQFF. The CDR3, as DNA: TGTGCCATCAGTGAGTCGGGGGGACACAGCGAGCAGTTCTTC.

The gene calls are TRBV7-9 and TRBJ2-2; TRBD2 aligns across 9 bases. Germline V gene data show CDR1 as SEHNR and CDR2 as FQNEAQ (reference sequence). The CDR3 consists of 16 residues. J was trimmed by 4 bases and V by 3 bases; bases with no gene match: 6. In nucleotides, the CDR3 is TGTGCCAGCAGCTTTCCGGGACTAGCCGCCACCGGGGAGCTGTTTTTT. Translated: CASSFPGLAATGELFF.

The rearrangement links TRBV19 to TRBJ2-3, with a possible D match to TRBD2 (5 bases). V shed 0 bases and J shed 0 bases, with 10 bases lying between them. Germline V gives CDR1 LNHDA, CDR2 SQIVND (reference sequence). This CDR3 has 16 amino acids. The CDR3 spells CASSIDGERSTDTQYF. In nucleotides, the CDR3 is TGTGCCAGTAGTATAGATGGGGAGAGGAGCACAGATACGCAGTATTTT.

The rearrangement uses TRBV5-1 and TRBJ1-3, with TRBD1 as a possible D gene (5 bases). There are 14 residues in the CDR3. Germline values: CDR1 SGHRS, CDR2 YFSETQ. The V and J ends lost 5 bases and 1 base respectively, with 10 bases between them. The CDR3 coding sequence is TGCGCCAGCAGTGCGGGGGGTTCTGGAAACACCATATATTTT. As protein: CASSAGGSGNTIYF.

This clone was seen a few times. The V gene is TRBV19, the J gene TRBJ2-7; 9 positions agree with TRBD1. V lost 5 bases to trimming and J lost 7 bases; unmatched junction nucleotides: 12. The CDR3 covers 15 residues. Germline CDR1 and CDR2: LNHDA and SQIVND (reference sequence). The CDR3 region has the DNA TGTGCCAGTAGTCCGTCCGGGACAGGGATTAAGGAGCAGTACTTC. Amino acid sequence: CASSPSGTGIKEQYF.